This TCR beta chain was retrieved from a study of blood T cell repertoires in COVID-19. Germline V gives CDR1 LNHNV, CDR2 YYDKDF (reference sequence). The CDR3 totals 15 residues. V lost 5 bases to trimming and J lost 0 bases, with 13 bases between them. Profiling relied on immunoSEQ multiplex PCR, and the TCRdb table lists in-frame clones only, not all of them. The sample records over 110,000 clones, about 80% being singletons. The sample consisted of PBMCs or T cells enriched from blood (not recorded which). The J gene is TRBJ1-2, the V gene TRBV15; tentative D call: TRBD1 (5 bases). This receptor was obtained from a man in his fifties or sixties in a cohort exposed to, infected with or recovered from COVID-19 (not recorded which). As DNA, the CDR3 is TGTGCCACCAGCGGTGACAGAGTAACTAACTATGGCTACACCTTC. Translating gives CATSGDRVTNYGYTF.